This is a list of T cell receptor beta chains from one sample in a study of beta chain features in type 1 diabetes. TCRdb keeps only in-frame clones here, not all; method: immunoSEQ multiplex PCR. The table includes 300,000 or so clones, roughly 13% detected once. Specimen: naive CD4+ T cells from blood. The source of these receptors is a woman aged 18-30 years with type 1 diabetes. Both conserved end residues are part of each CDR3. Each record gives: clone size, D gene, J gene, V gene, CDR3 protein, CDR3 DNA. The D gene is left open where the match is weak. The listing skips clone size in some rows; elsewhere it reads once, few, many or a size class.

clone size: -; D gene: TRBD2; J gene: TRBJ2-1; V gene: TRBV9; CDR3 protein: CASSVGGRYYNEQFF; CDR3 DNA: TGTGCCAGCAGCGTAGGCGGGAGATACTACAATGAGCAGTTCTTC
clone size: few; D gene: TRBD1; J gene: TRBJ2-2; V gene: TRBV30; CDR3 protein: CAWMRTGKVADTGELFF; CDR3 DNA: TGTGCCTGGATGCGGACAGGGAAAGTTGCGGACACCGGGGAGCTGTTTTTT
clone size: few; D gene: -; J gene: TRBJ1-2; V gene: TRBV5-6; CDR3 protein: CASSPSLGNGYTF; CDR3 DNA: TGTGCCAGCAGCCCGAGCCTCGGGAATGGCTACACCTTC
clone size: few; D gene: -; J gene: TRBJ2-1; V gene: TRBV15; CDR3 protein: CATSRDRSFNEQFF; CDR3 DNA: TGTGCCACCAGCAGAGATAGAAGCTTCAATGAGCAGTTCTTC
clone size: -; D gene: TRBD2; J gene: TRBJ2-1; V gene: TRBV14; CDR3 protein: CASSQALAGAGYNEQFF; CDR3 DNA: TGTGCCAGCAGCCAAGCCTTAGCGGGAGCTGGGTACAATGAGCAGTTCTTC
clone size: few; D gene: -; J gene: TRBJ2-1; V gene: TRBV9; CDR3 protein: CASSPSSRDTYNEQFF; CDR3 DNA: TGTGCCAGCAGCCCAAGCAGCCGGGACACTTACAATGAGCAGTTCTTC
clone size: few; D gene: -; J gene: TRBJ1-4; V gene: TRBV11-2; CDR3 protein: CASSSDRWRKLFF; CDR3 DNA: TGTGCCAGCAGCTCCGACAGATGGCGGAAACTGTTTTTT
clone size: -; D gene: TRBD2; J gene: TRBJ2-5; V gene: TRBV2; CDR3 protein: CASGLATGTQYF; CDR3 DNA: TGTGCCTCAGGACTAGCGACTGGGACCCAGTACTTC
clone size: -; D gene: TRBD1; J gene: TRBJ2-1; V gene: TRBV11-3; CDR3 protein: CASSSTGGLYNEQFF; CDR3 DNA: TGTGCCAGCAGCTCGACAGGGGGCCTCTACAATGAGCAGTTCTTC
clone size: few; D gene: -; J gene: TRBJ1-5; V gene: TRBV6-5; CDR3 protein: CASSYSGQGQPQHF; CDR3 DNA: TGTGCCAGCAGTTACTCCGGACAAGGCCAGCCCCAGCATTTT
clone size: few; D gene: -; J gene: TRBJ1-1; V gene: TRBV6-5; CDR3 protein: CASGEAARNTEAFF; CDR3 DNA: TGTGCCAGTGGGGAGGCGGCGAGGAACACTGAAGCTTTCTTT
clone size: -; D gene: TRBD1; J gene: TRBJ1-3; V gene: TRBV7-9; CDR3 protein: CASSLRDSGNTIYF; CDR3 DNA: TGTGCCAGCAGCTTAAGGGACAGTGGAAACACCATATATTTT
clone size: few; D gene: -; J gene: TRBJ2-1; V gene: TRBV11-3; CDR3 protein: CASSIAASSYNEQFF; CDR3 DNA: TGTGCCAGCAGTATAGCGGCTAGCTCCTACAATGAGCAGTTCTTC
clone size: -; D gene: -; J gene: TRBJ1-1; V gene: TRBV5-1; CDR3 protein: CASSYRENTEAFF; CDR3 DNA: TGCGCCAGCAGCTACAGGGAGAACACTGAAGCTTTCTTT
clone size: -; D gene: TRBD1; J gene: TRBJ1-1; V gene: TRBV5-1; CDR3 protein: CASTRDRDDTEAFF; CDR3 DNA: TGCGCCAGCACGAGGGACAGGGACGACACTGAAGCTTTCTTT
clone size: few; D gene: -; J gene: TRBJ2-5; V gene: TRBV7-2; CDR3 protein: CASSAGTFSGETQYF; CDR3 DNA: TGTGCCAGCAGCGCCGGGACTTTCTCGGGGGAGACCCAGTACTTC
clone size: few; D gene: TRBD2; J gene: TRBJ2-1; V gene: TRBV7-3; CDR3 protein: CASSLRSGSWYNEQFF; CDR3 DNA: TGTGCCAGCAGCTTAAGAAGCGGGAGCTGGTACAATGAGCAGTTCTTC
clone size: -; D gene: TRBD2; J gene: TRBJ2-1; V gene: TRBV2; CDR3 protein: CASSGLAGDNEQFF; CDR3 DNA: TGTGCCAGCAGTGGACTAGCGGGTGACAATGAGCAGTTCTTC
clone size: -; D gene: -; J gene: TRBJ1-1; V gene: TRBV2; CDR3 protein: CASSEALQGWAFF; CDR3 DNA: TGTGCCAGCAGTGAAGCGCTTCAGGGTTGGGCTTTCTTT
clone size: -; D gene: TRBD2; J gene: TRBJ2-2; V gene: TRBV19; CDR3 protein: CASSRAAGGKTGELFF; CDR3 DNA: TGTGCCAGTAGTCGGGCTGCGGGAGGAAAGACCGGGGAGCTGTTTTTT
clone size: -; D gene: -; J gene: TRBJ2-7; V gene: TRBV5-4; CDR3 protein: CASSQGAVLYEQYF; CDR3 DNA: TGTGCCAGCAGCCAAGGAGCGGTACTCTACGAGCAGTACTTC
clone size: few; D gene: -; J gene: TRBJ1-5; V gene: TRBV6-6; CDR3 protein: CASSYSRINSNQPQHF; CDR3 DNA: TGTGCCAGCAGTTACTCGAGGATTAATAGCAATCAGCCCCAGCATTTT
clone size: -; D gene: TRBD2; J gene: TRBJ2-7; V gene: TRBV2; CDR3 protein: CASTPLAGVGEQYF; CDR3 DNA: TGTGCCAGTACCCCGCTAGCGGGAGTGGGAGAGCAGTACTTC
clone size: -; D gene: -; J gene: TRBJ2-7; V gene: TRBV6-1; CDR3 protein: CASSERAGPYEQYF; CDR3 DNA: TGTGCCAGCAGTGAAAGGGCGGGGCCCTACGAGCAGTACTTC
clone size: few; D gene: -; J gene: TRBJ2-5; V gene: TRBV2; CDR3 protein: CASRADSSQETQYF; CDR3 DNA: TGTGCCAGCAGAGCGGACAGCTCCCAAGAGACCCAGTACTTC
clone size: few; D gene: TRBD1; J gene: TRBJ2-7; V gene: TRBV14; CDR3 protein: CASSQGRGQGPHEQYF; CDR3 DNA: TGTGCCAGCAGCCAAGGACGGGGACAGGGTCCCCATGAGCAGTACTTC
clone size: -; D gene: -; J gene: TRBJ2-7; V gene: TRBV30; CDR3 protein: CAWSVLGGPYEQYF; CDR3 DNA: TGTGCCTGGAGTGTCCTAGGCGGTCCCTACGAGCAGTACTTC
clone size: -; D gene: -; J gene: TRBJ2-7; V gene: TRBV18; CDR3 protein: CASSLTTASSYEQYF; CDR3 DNA: TGTGCCAGCTCACTTACCACTGCTAGCTCCTACGAGCAGTACTTC
clone size: -; D gene: -; J gene: TRBJ2-6; V gene: TRBV7-9; CDR3 protein: CASSSSRDWSSGANVLTF; CDR3 DNA: TGTGCCAGCAGCTCAAGCAGGGATTGGAGCTCTGGGGCCAACGTCCTGACTTTC
clone size: -; D gene: -; J gene: TRBJ1-5; V gene: TRBV7-9; CDR3 protein: CASSLTADQPQHF; CDR3 DNA: TGTGCCAGCAGCTTAACCGCAGATCAGCCCCAGCATTTT
clone size: -; D gene: TRBD2; J gene: TRBJ2-5; V gene: TRBV30; CDR3 protein: CAWSGTSGLLTQYF; CDR3 DNA: TGTGCCTGGAGTGGGACTAGCGGGCTTCTGACCCAGTACTTC
clone size: -; D gene: TRBD1; J gene: TRBJ2-5; V gene: TRBV5-1; CDR3 protein: CASSSIVDRDPQETQYF; CDR3 DNA: TGCGCCAGCAGCTCAATTGTCGACAGGGACCCCCAAGAGACCCAGTACTTC
clone size: -; D gene: TRBD2; J gene: TRBJ2-1; V gene: TRBV18; CDR3 protein: CASSPPSSRRAGNEQFF; CDR3 DNA: TGTGCCAGCTCACCTCCCTCCAGCCGGAGAGCGGGAAATGAGCAGTTCTTC
clone size: few; D gene: -; J gene: TRBJ2-3; V gene: TRBV2; CDR3 protein: CASSVAGYTDTQYF; CDR3 DNA: TGTGCCAGCAGTGTGGCGGGGTACACAGATACGCAGTATTTT
clone size: few; D gene: -; J gene: TRBJ2-1; V gene: TRBV29-1; CDR3 protein: CSVEDRVYNEQFF; CDR3 DNA: TGCAGCGTTGAAGACAGGGTCTACAATGAGCAGTTCTTC
clone size: -; D gene: -; J gene: TRBJ2-7; V gene: TRBV28; CDR3 protein: CASSLSSVGRYEQYF; CDR3 DNA: TGTGCCAGCAGTTTATCCAGCGTGGGGCGTTACGAGCAGTACTTC
clone size: -; D gene: -; J gene: TRBJ1-5; V gene: TRBV19; CDR3 protein: CASSTYKVAGSNQPQHF; CDR3 DNA: TGTGCCAGTAGTACCTATAAGGTTGCGGGGAGCAATCAGCCCCAGCATTTT
clone size: -; D gene: -; J gene: TRBJ2-7; V gene: TRBV30; CDR3 protein: CAWSRTAYEQYF; CDR3 DNA: TGTGCCTGGAGTAGGACAGCCTACGAGCAGTACTTC
clone size: few; D gene: TRBD1; J gene: TRBJ1-2; V gene: TRBV6-6; CDR3 protein: CASTKGQGHYGYTF; CDR3 DNA: TGTGCCAGCACTAAGGGACAGGGCCACTATGGCTACACCTTC
clone size: few; D gene: -; J gene: TRBJ1-1; V gene: TRBV30; CDR3 protein: CAWTRGVLNTEAFF; CDR3 DNA: TGTGCCTGGACTCGGGGGGTCTTAAACACTGAAGCTTTCTTT
clone size: few; D gene: TRBD1; J gene: TRBJ2-1; V gene: TRBV9; CDR3 protein: CASSSRPGTGDNEQFF; CDR3 DNA: TGTGCCAGCAGCAGCAGACCCGGGACAGGCGATAATGAGCAGTTCTTC
clone size: -; D gene: TRBD2; J gene: TRBJ2-5; V gene: TRBV30; CDR3 protein: CAWSSGASGRGLQETQYF; CDR3 DNA: TGTGCCTGGAGTTCCGGGGCTAGCGGGAGGGGGTTGCAAGAGACCCAGTACTTC
clone size: -; D gene: TRBD1; J gene: TRBJ1-5; V gene: TRBV12-5; CDR3 protein: CASGLISGGGNQPQHF; CDR3 DNA: TGTGCTAGTGGTTTGATTTCAGGGGGCGGCAATCAGCCCCAGCATTTT
clone size: few; D gene: TRBD2; J gene: TRBJ2-1; V gene: TRBV5-4; CDR3 protein: CASSLSPETSGRGEQFF; CDR3 DNA: TGTGCCAGCAGCTTATCTCCGGAGACTAGCGGGAGGGGTGAGCAGTTCTTC
clone size: few; D gene: TRBD1; J gene: TRBJ1-3; V gene: TRBV28; CDR3 protein: CASSLSGTGDGNTIYF; CDR3 DNA: TGTGCCAGCAGTTTATCGGGGACAGGGGATGGAAACACCATATATTTT
clone size: few; D gene: -; J gene: TRBJ2-1; V gene: TRBV29-1; CDR3 protein: CSVGRGSSYNEQFF; CDR3 DNA: TGCAGCGTTGGTCGGGGGAGCTCCTACAATGAGCAGTTCTTC
clone size: -; D gene: TRBD1; J gene: TRBJ2-2; V gene: TRBV7-9; CDR3 protein: CASSKGQGTGELFF; CDR3 DNA: TGTGCCAGCAGCAAGGGACAGGGGACCGGGGAGCTGTTTTTT
clone size: -; D gene: TRBD1; J gene: TRBJ2-2; V gene: TRBV29-1; CDR3 protein: CSARQGTNTGELFF; CDR3 DNA: TGCAGCGCCCGACAGGGGACGAACACCGGGGAGCTGTTTTTT
clone size: -; D gene: TRBD1; J gene: TRBJ1-2; V gene: TRBV14; CDR3 protein: CASSRDRGNYGYTF; CDR3 DNA: TGTGCCAGCAGCCGGGACAGGGGAAACTATGGCTACACCTTC
clone size: -; D gene: -; J gene: TRBJ2-1; V gene: TRBV23-1; CDR3 protein: CASSQCRGGQPYNEQFF; CDR3 DNA: TGCGCCAGCAGTCAATGCAGGGGTGGACAGCCATACAATGAGCAGTTCTTC
clone size: few; D gene: -; J gene: TRBJ2-4; V gene: TRBV14; CDR3 protein: CASSQDRAGGRKNIQYF; CDR3 DNA: TGTGCCAGCAGCCAAGATCGGGCAGGGGGGCGGAAAAACATTCAGTACTTC
clone size: few; D gene: TRBD2; J gene: TRBJ2-5; V gene: TRBV7-2; CDR3 protein: CASSSSAGEYQETQYF; CDR3 DNA: TGTGCCAGCAGCTCATCGGCGGGAGAATACCAAGAGACCCAGTACTTC
clone size: once; D gene: TRBD2; J gene: TRBJ2-5; V gene: TRBV7-9; CDR3 protein: CASSPQLAGGGETQYF; CDR3 DNA: TGTGCCAGCAGCCCCCAACTAGCGGGAGGGGGGGAGACCCAGTACTTC